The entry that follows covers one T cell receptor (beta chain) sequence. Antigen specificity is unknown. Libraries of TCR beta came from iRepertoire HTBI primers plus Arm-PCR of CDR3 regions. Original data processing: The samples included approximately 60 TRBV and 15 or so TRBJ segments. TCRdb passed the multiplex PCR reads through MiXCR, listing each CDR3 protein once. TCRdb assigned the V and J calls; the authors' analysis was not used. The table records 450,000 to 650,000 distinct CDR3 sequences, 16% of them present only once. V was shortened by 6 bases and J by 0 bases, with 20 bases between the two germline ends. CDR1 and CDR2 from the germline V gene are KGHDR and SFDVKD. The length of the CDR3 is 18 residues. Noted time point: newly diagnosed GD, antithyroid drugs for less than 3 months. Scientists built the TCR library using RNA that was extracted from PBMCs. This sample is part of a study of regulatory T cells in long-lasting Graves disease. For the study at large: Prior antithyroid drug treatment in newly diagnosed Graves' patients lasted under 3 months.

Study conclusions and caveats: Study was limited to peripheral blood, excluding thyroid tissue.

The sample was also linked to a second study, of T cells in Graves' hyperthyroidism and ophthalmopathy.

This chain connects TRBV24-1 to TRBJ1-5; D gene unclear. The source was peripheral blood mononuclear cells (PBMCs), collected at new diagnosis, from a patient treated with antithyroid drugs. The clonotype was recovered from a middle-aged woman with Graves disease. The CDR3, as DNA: TGTGCCACCAGTCCTACTGAGGGAACGGCCGTTAGCAATCAGCCCCAGCATTTT. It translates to CATSPTEGTAVSNQPQHF.